This is a list of T cell receptor beta chains from one sample in a study of technical replicates of blood from a few donors. Clones were sequenced by immunoSEQ multiplex PCR, and TCRdb holds only the in-frame ones, with some missing. Counted here are tens of thousands of clones, over 90% occurring once; the ten biggest clones make up about 0.36%. The sample comprised T cells isolated from PBMCs. The source is a human donor in good health. Both conserved end residues are part of each CDR3. D genes are given only for firm matches. Only part of the rows carry a size: once, few, many, or a class if the clone is expanded.

TGTGCCAGCAGCCTGACAGGGGACCTCTACGACGAGCAGTACTTC,CASSLTGDLYDEQYF,TRBJ2-7,TRBV5-6,.,TRBD1
TGTGCCAGCAGCCGACCTAGCGGGAACTACAATGAGCAGTTCTTC,CASSRPSGNYNEQFF,TRBJ2-1,TRBV6-5,.,TRBD2
TGTGCCAGCAGCCACGCCGACTATAGCAATCAGCCCCAGCATTTT,CASSHADYSNQPQHF,TRBJ1-5,TRBV4-2,.,.
TGTGCCAGCAGCCCGAGACTCAGCCAGCCCCAGCATTTT,CASSPRLSQPQHF,TRBJ1-5,TRBV27,.,.
TGTGCCAGCAGTTTAGGTTTAGCGCCCACCTACGAGCAGTACTTC,CASSLGLAPTYEQYF,TRBJ2-7,TRBV27,.,.
TGTGCCAGCAGCCTACTAGCGGGAGGACCCACAGATACGCAGTATTTT,CASSLLAGGPTDTQYF,TRBJ2-3,TRBV7-9,.,TRBD2
TGTGCCAGCAGCTTAGCGCAAGGGGTACTCTACGAGCAGTACTTC,CASSLAQGVLYEQYF,TRBJ2-7,TRBV7-9,.,.
TGTGCCAGCAGCCCAGACAGGGGGGGCACAGATACGCAGTATTTT,CASSPDRGGTDTQYF,TRBJ2-3,TRBV9,.,TRBD1
TGTGCCAGTAGTTTAGGCGTTCTCTCCGAGCAGTACTTC,CASSLGVLSEQYF,TRBJ2-7,TRBV19,.,.
TGTGCCAGCAGTACACCCCAACTAGCGGGCTGGGGATCTAGCACAGATACGCAGTATTTT,CASSTPQLAGWGSSTDTQYF,TRBJ2-3,TRBV28,.,TRBD2
TGTGCCAGCAGTGGGGGGGGGCTTAGGGATGGGGGCTACACCTTC,CASSGGGLRDGGYTF,TRBJ1-2,TRBV27,.,.
TGTGCCAGCAGCTCTTCACTAGCGGGGAGCACAGATACGCAGTATTTT,CASSSSLAGSTDTQYF,TRBJ2-3,TRBV4-2,.,TRBD2
TGCGCCAGTCAGGGGTCTAGCGGGCACCCCTACGAGCAGTACTTC,CASQGSSGHPYEQYF,TRBJ2-7,TRBV10-2,.,TRBD2
TGTGCCAGCAGGCAGACTAGCGGAAGCTCCTACGAGCAGTACTTC,CASRQTSGSSYEQYF,TRBJ2-7,TRBV2,.,TRBD2
TGTGCCAGCAGCTACGACGAACTAGCGGGAAAGACCCAGTACTTC,CASSYDELAGKTQYF,TRBJ2-5,TRBV9,.,TRBD2
TGTGCCAGCAGCGTAGCGGGGGGGCGCTTCGACTATGGCTACACCTTC,CASSVAGGRFDYGYTF,TRBJ1-2,TRBV9,.,.
TGTGCCAGCAGGGGGACTAGGGGCACCGGGGAGCTGTTTTTT,CASRGTRGTGELFF,TRBJ2-2,TRBV28,.,TRBD2
TGTGCCAGCAGTCCCGATCAATTTACTAGCGGGTTCTACAATGAGCAGTTCTTC,CASSPDQFTSGFYNEQFF,TRBJ2-1,TRBV28,.,TRBD2
TGTGCCAGCAGTTACGGACAGGGCTACGAGCAGTACTTC,CASSYGQGYEQYF,TRBJ2-7,TRBV27,.,TRBD1
TGCGCCAGCGGGAGGAACAGGTTAGAATGCCATCAGCCCCAGCATTTT,CASGRNRLECHQPQHF,TRBJ1-5,TRBV5-1,.,.
TGTGCCAGCAGCGTAGAACCAGGGGAAAACACTGAAGCTTTCTTT,CASSVEPGENTEAFF,TRBJ1-1,TRBV9,.,.
TGTGCCAGCTCACCACTGGCTCGGGGACTAGACACTGAAGCTTTCTTT,CASSPLARGLDTEAFF,TRBJ1-1,TRBV18,.,.
TGTGCCATCAGTGAGTCGGGGGGGTGGAATCAGCCCCAGCATTTT,CAISESGGWNQPQHF,TRBJ1-5,TRBV10-3,.,.
TGTGCCAGTAGTACCGGGACAGGGGGTAATGAGCAGTTCTTC,CASSTGTGGNEQFF,TRBJ2-1,TRBV19,.,TRBD1
TGTGCCACCAGCAGAGTTCCTCAGGAGACCCAGTACTTC,CATSRVPQETQYF,TRBJ2-5,TRBV15,.,.
TGTGCCAGCAGCGTAGAAGGCGGGGCTTACAATGAGCAGTTCTTC,CASSVEGGAYNEQFF,TRBJ2-1,TRBV9,.,.
TGTGCCAGCAGTCCTAGGACTAGCGGGAGCCAAAATACGCAGTATTTT,CASSPRTSGSQNTQYF,TRBJ2-3,TRBV28,.,TRBD2
TGTGCCAGCTCACCGCCTGGGACAAGGGGAAACACCATATATTTT,CASSPPGTRGNTIYF,TRBJ1-3,TRBV18,.,.
TGTGCCAGCAGCATAGGAGTCCAAGAGACCCAGTACTTC,CASSIGVQETQYF,TRBJ2-5,TRBV11-2,few,.
TGTGCCAGCAGTTTATCCCCCCGGGACAGCTATGGCTACACCTTC,CASSLSPRDSYGYTF,TRBJ1-2,TRBV27,.,TRBD1
TGTGCCAGCAGCTTAGGGACAGGGTTTTGGGCCGGGGAGCTGTTTTTT,CASSLGTGFWAGELFF,TRBJ2-2,TRBV11-3,once,TRBD1
TGCGCCAGCAGCTTGGAACTAGCGGGAGTTTACAATGAGCAGTTCTTC,CASSLELAGVYNEQFF,TRBJ2-1,TRBV5-1,.,TRBD2
TGTGCTAGCAGCTTAGACGGGACACCTCCTTACGAGCAGTACTTC,CASSLDGTPPYEQYF,TRBJ2-7,TRBV7-7,.,.
TGTGCCAGCAGTGGATCCGGGACAGGGTCCTACGAGCAGTACTTC,CASSGSGTGSYEQYF,TRBJ2-7,TRBV28,.,TRBD1